The sequence of this T cell receptor (beta chain) was determined in a study of blood T cells in healthy people across ages (dated by TCRdb to between 2015 and 2017). Background on the whole study: Template switching captured roughly one uniquely barcoded TCR beta cDNA molecule per two T cells in model experiments. To avoid experimental bias, donors of different ages were randomly spread across the sequencing lanes. Using the same blood draw, the study looked at two additional independent replicas of 1 million unique cDNA reads for two donors, one aged 18 to 30 and the other aged 80 or older. The study measured age-related changes in TCR beta repertoire diversity using deep sequencing normalized with unique cDNA molecular identifiers. Donors were grouped into four age groups: young (average roughly 15 years), middle-aged (39), aged (around 60) and long-lived (approximately 78). The investigation overall reported the following: Bulk unsorted PBMC profiling prevented conclusive comparison of naive and antigen-experienced compartments. Total diversity estimates from one million sequenced T cells were considered lower bounds and underestimates. Compared with the aged group, the long-lived group had more naive CD4+ T cells, fewer expanded clones and increased TCR diversity, suggesting age selection. As age increased, observed TCR beta diversity per million T cells dropped in a roughly linear way, and a significant reduction was already evident by age around 41. Because the CMV infection status of the donors was unknown, age-related changes in expanded clonotypes may potentially have been confounded. A strong correlation was found between observed TCR beta diversity and the percentage of naive T cells measured by flow cytometry.

Worth noting for this clonotype: It has no known antigen specificity. No much larger clone is present one base from it, and per-base qualities are unavailable.

Donors were under 40 systemically healthy Caucasian individuals from Russia aged roughly 6 to 100 years. Approximately 10 milliliters of peripheral blood were collected from each donor into EDTA-treated Vacutainer tubes. Ficoll-Paque density-gradient centrifugation was used to isolate PBMCs, with at least 7 million per sample. Trizol reagent was used to extract total RNA from the PBMCs, yielding at least 5 micrograms per sample. The percentages of naive CD45RAhigh/CD27high T cells were determined by flow cytometry on a PBMC aliquot from every donor. The library relied on 5' RACE. The sequencer was an Illumina HiSeq 2500. A second PCR of about 6 to 11 cycles was run with a J-beta primer mix and a sample-barcoded 5' primer. A template-switch 5' adaptor carrying 12 random nucleotides introduced a unique molecular identifier onto each TCR beta cDNA molecule. Each sample yielded at least 3 million CDR3-containing paired-end reads. First-strand cDNA was synthesized from all RNA with the Mint cDNA synthesis kit, primed by a TRBC-specific oligonucleotide. After uracil-DNA glycosylase treatment, a first 18-cycle PCR used universal primers M1SS and BC2_uni_R on all cDNA. From the authors' description of their analysis: For normalization, 1 million high-quality reads were randomly selected from each sample, with every read carrying a distinct molecular identifier. Reads with shared molecular identifiers were discarded instead of being binned into consensus sequences. CDR3 identification, clonotype clustering and error correction used MiTCR with a Q25 quality threshold and the strictest error-elimination algorithm. A nonparametric unseen species model with Euler transformation was used to estimate lower-bound total TCR beta diversity. TCRdb passed the public sequencing reads through fastp at Q25 and MiXCR, retaining productive beta sequences. When rows share a CDR3 protein, they turn into one entry using the most common DNA and genes. These V and J calls are TCRdb output, not the study's own analysis. Recorded for this sample are approximately 770,000 distinct CDR3 sequences; over 45% of them occurred a single time. The top ten constitute roughly 20% of the sample.

V is clipped by 5 bases and J by 3 bases, and the sequence between their germline boundaries is 14 bases long. The CDR3 holds 15 amino acids from the cysteine to the phenylalanine. The retained sequence is limited to the CDR3, 45 bases, with the frame set at the first base. The germline V gene provides CDR1 MNHEY and CDR2 SVGEGT. Recombination joined TRBV6-2 or TRBV6-3 with TRBJ2-1; too little of a D gene remains to name it. Sequencing was performed on blood. This clonotype was obtained from a man aged 30 to 45 in good health. The bases read TGTGCCAGCAGTCCCGAACAGTTTCTCTACAATGAGCAGTTCTTC. Its amino acids are CASSPEQFLYNEQFF.